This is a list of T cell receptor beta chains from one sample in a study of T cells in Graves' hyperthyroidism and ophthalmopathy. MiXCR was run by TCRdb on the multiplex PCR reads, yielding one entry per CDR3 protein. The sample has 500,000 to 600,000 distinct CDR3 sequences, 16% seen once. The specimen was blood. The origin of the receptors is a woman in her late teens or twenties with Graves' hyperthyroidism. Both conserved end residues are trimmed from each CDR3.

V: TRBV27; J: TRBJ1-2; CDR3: ASRASLQANYGYT
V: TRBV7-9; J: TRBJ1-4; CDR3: ASSQEIQVLNEKLF
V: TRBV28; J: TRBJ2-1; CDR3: ASSTAALSYNEQF
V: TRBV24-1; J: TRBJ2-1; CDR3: ATSDSSGVYNEQF
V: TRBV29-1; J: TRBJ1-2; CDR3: SGGNNYGYT
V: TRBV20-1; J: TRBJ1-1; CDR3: SASNQPGTGATEAF
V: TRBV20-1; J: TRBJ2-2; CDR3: SARDRGSRDTGELF
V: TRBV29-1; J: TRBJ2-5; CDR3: SVLLAEETQY
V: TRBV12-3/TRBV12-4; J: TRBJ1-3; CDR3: ASSFGGRGNTIY
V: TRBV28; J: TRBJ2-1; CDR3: ASSLATGGIPYNEQF
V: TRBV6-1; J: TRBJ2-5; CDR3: ASRPLDRQETQY
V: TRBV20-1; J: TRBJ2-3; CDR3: SATVSGSGTDTQY
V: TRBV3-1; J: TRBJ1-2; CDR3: ASSPKKLSNYGYT
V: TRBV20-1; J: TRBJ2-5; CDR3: SGRSGETQY
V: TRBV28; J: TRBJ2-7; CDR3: AGRADDGQGPSGRIGYEQY
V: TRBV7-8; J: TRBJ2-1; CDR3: ASSYRANRLAGWNEQF
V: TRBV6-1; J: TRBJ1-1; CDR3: ASSEVRDGTEAF
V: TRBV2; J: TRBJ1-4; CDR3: ASRPGVNEKLF
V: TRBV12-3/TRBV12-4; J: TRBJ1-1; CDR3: ASDLGQGGTEAF
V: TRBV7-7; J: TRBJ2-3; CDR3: ASSLGTESTDTQY
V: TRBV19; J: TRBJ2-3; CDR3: ASSIDPSSDTQY
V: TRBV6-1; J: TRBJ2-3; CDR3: ASSWTSGEADTQY
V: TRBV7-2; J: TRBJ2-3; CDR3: ASSLVGQGGDTQY
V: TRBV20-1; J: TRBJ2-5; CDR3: SARRANQETQY
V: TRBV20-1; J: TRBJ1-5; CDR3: SAKGQTNQPQH
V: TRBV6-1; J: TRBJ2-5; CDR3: ASSELRPTAGAPVATQY
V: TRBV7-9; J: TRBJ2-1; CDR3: ALKRSSYNEQF
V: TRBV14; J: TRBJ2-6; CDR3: ASSLLPGAGANVLT
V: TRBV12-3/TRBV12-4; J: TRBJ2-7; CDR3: ASSFGQGYEQY